The 17 T cell receptor beta chains reported below all come from one sample, sequenced in a study of T cell clonality in common variable immunodeficiency. Libraries were prepared by immunoSEQ multiplex PCR; TCRdb keeps only in-frame clonotypes and omits some of them. The profile covers around 47,000 clones, none occurring a single time. Sequencing used peripheral blood mononuclear cells. The receptors here all came from a person between 18 and 69 years old in good health.

There are many counts of this clone. CDR3 region: CASTLGRGYNEQFF. CDR3 DNA, as far as it was read: TGCGCCAGCACCCTTGGCCGGGGGTACAATGAG. This sequence joins TRBV5-1 and TRBJ2-1, with a tentative D call TRBD2 (6 bases). Read coverage stops 3 residues before the CDR3 terminus; the germline J gene supplies the remainder. The CDR3 runs to 14 residues. Per the germline V gene, CDR1 is SGHRS and CDR2 is YFSETQ. V lost 6 bases, J lost 4 bases, and 14 bases lay in between.

Many counts were recorded for this clone. The sequenced CDR3 bases are TGTGCCACCGGGCAGGACTCTGGGGCCAACGTC. As protein: CATGQDSGANV. The whole CDR3 sequence reads CATGQDSGANVLTF. The J gene is TRBJ2-6, the V gene TRBV15, with no clear D. The read ends 3 residues before the CDR3 terminus; that terminus is restored from the germline J gene. The CDR3 is 14 residues long. Trimming took off 8 bases at V and 0 bases at J, with 8 bases between the two ends. Germline V lookup: CDR1 LNHNV, CDR2 YYDKDF (reference sequence). The full variable domain, its missing parts supplied by reference TRBV15 and TRBJ2-6, is DAMVIQNPRYQVTQFGKPVTLSCSQTLNHNVMYWYQQKSSQAPKLLFHYYDKDFNNEADTPDNFQSRRPNTSFCFLDIRSPGLGDTAMYLCATGQDSGANVLTFGAGSRLTVL.

This clone was counted at least ten times. The read ends 3 residues before the CDR3 terminus; that terminus is restored from the germline J gene. J is TRBJ1-1 and V is TRBV11-3, with TRBD1 as a possible D gene (5 bases). The CDR3 has 13 amino acids. Germline V gene lookup returns CDR1 SGHNT and CDR2 YENEEA. Trimming removed 2 bases at V and 6 bases at J, with 10 bases between. Incomplete CDR3 DNA: TGTGCCAGCAGCTTATCCATGACAGCTGAA. Protein product: CASSLSMTAE. The full CDR3 protein is CASSLSMTAEAFF.

Ten or more counts support this clone. With the read ending 3 residues before the CDR3 end, the germline J gene is used to fill in that end. V and J are TRBV6-2 or TRBV6-3 and TRBJ1-6, with 11 nucleotides matching TRBD1. CDR1 is MNHEY, CDR2 SVGEGT, per germline. Trimming took 6 bases from V and 8 from J; bases not matched to a gene: 9. The CDR3 covers 16 residues. The part of the CDR3 DNA that was read is TGTGCCAGCAGCCCAGGGGGACAGGGGGTCTATTCACCC. This encodes CASSPGGQGVYSP. The complete CDR3 protein is CASSPGGQGVYSPLHF.

This clone was counted many times. The read ends 3 residues early relative to the CDR3; the germline J gene fills the gap. The rearrangement links TRBV28 to TRBJ1-1, with D possibly matching TRBD1 (6 bases). The germline V and J ends were trimmed by 5 bases and 1 base, with 11 bases remaining between them. CDR3 length equals 14 residues. CDR1 and CDR2 from the germline V gene are MDHEN and SYDVKM. CDR3 amino acids: CASSPYRENTEAFF. Incomplete CDR3 DNA: TGTGCCAGCAGTCCTTACAGGGAGAACACTGAA.

In its sample, this clone was seen many times. The missing CDR3 end, 3 residues past where the read stops, is filled in from the germline J gene. The J gene is TRBJ2-7, the V gene TRBV7-2; 8 positions agree with TRBD2. Per germline, CDR1 SGHTA and CDR2 FQGNSA. V was pared by 3 bases and J by 1 base, with 2 bases of the junction left unmatched. This CDR3 has 14 residues. The CDR3 region is CASSFSGDSYEQYF. The DNA read from the CDR3 is TGTGCCAGCAGCTTTAGCGGGGATTCCTACGAG. Drawing the rest from reference TRBV7-2 and TRBJ2-7, the complete variable domain is GAGVSQSPSNKVTEKGKDVELRCDPISGHTALYWYRQSLGQGLEFLIYFQGNSAPDKSGLPSDRFSAERTGGSVSTLTIQRTQQEDSAVYLCASSFSGDSYEQYFGPGTRLTVT.

This clone was seen ten or more times. The read terminates 3 residues ahead of where the CDR3 ends, so the germline J gene completes it. This chain connects TRBV7-9 to TRBJ2-5; TRBD2 is a possible D gene (5 bases). CDR1 SEHNR and CDR2 FQNEAQ come from the germline V gene (reference sequence). The CDR3 is 13 residues long. V was pared by 5 bases and J by 5 bases, with 12 bases between. The CDR3 bases that were read are TGTGCCAGCAGCCGGATTGGCGGGGAGACC. Translated, it gives CASSRIGGET. The complete CDR3 sequence is CASSRIGGETQYF.

This clone has a count of ten or more. The CDR3 end is not reached by the read, which stops 3 residues before it; the germline J gene fills it in. The chain is built from TRBV5-6 and TRBJ2-5; TRBD2 matches 9 bases. The CDR3 runs to 15 residues. The germline V gene encodes CDR1 SGHDT and CDR2 YYEEEE. V was pared by 1 base and J by 4 bases, with 5 bases of the junction left unmatched. CDR3 DNA, as far as it was read: TGTGCCAGCAGCTTGTCAGCGGGGGGTGGAGAGACC. Translating gives CASSLSAGGGET. The whole CDR3 region reads CASSLSAGGGETQYF.

This clone has a count of ten or more. The CDR3 sequence is CASSLRGPEGYTF. CDR3 bases read: TGTGCCAGCAGCCTCAGGGGGCCGGAAGGC. The chain employs TRBV3-1 (or the pseudogene TRBV3-2) and TRBJ1-2; 8 nucleotides agree with TRBD1. The read terminates 3 residues ahead of where the CDR3 ends, so the germline J gene completes it. Germline V lookup: CDR1 LGHDT, CDR2 YNNKEL (reference sequence). The CDR3 totals 13 residues.

This clone was seen many times. Read coverage stops 3 residues before the CDR3 terminus; the germline J gene supplies the remainder. The gene calls are TRBV6-2 or TRBV6-3 and TRBJ2-7, with 7 bases identical to TRBD1. J was trimmed by 2 bases and V by 5 bases; bases with no gene match: 9. The CDR3 runs to 15 residues. The germline V gene has CDR1 MNHEY and CDR2 SVGEGT. The CDR3 region is CASSRGGAGPYEQYF. Incomplete CDR3 DNA: TGTGCCAGCAGTCGAGGGGGCGCGGGCCCCTACGAG.

Many counts were recorded for this clone. Sequencing ends 3 residues short of the CDR3 end; the germline J gene provides the rest. The chain carries TRBV19 and TRBJ2-1, with D possibly being TRBD2 (5 bases). Trimming shortened V by 1 base and J by 0 bases, and 13 bases separated the two germline ends. Germline loops: CDR1 LNHDA, CDR2 SQIVND (reference sequence). There are 17 residues in the CDR3. CDR3 bases read: TGTGCCAGTAGTATAGGGGGAACTAGGAGCTCCTACAATGAG. The encoded protein is CASSIGGTRSSYNE. The entire CDR3 protein is CASSIGGTRSSYNEQFF.

This clone was seen ten or more times. The CDR3 end is not reached by the read, which stops 3 residues before it; the germline J gene fills it in. This sequence joins TRBV6-1 and TRBJ1-5; D may be TRBD1 (5 bases). The CDR3 loop spans 16 amino acids. Germline V gives CDR1 MNHNS, CDR2 SASEGT. Deletions cut 2 bases from V and 4 bases from J, with 15 bases between. CDR3 protein: CASSETSGAGNQPQHF. The CDR3 bases that were read are TGTGCCAGCAGTGAAACTTCGGGTGCAGGGAATCAGCCC.

This clone was recorded at least ten times. The CDR3 is cut off 3 residues early in the read; its end comes from the germline J gene. The V gene is TRBV3-1 (or the pseudogene TRBV3-2), the J gene TRBJ2-1, with a possible D match to TRBD2 (6 bases). Between the trimmed V and J ends, which lost 1 base and 3 bases, there was a span of 10 bases. The germline CDR1 and CDR2 sequences are LGHDT and YNNKEL (reference sequence). The CDR3 sequence is 15 residues long. The CDR3 loop reads CASSQVSGFYNEQFF. The covered CDR3 bases are TGTGCCAGCAGCCAAGTCAGCGGGTTCTACAATGAG.

This clone was counted many times. The observed sequence ends 3 residues before the CDR3 terminus, with the missing tail filled in from the germline J gene. This chain uses TRBV18 with TRBJ2-5, with TRBD2 matching 11 bases. The V and J ends lost 4 bases and 7 bases, in that order; junction bases with no gene match: 5. The V gene's germline CDR1 is KGHSH and CDR2 LQKENI. The CDR3 sequence is 14 residues long. The sequenced part of the CDR3 DNA is TGTGCCAGCTCACTGGAGACTAGCGGGGTGACC. Protein sequence: CASSLETSGVT. The full-length CDR3 reads as CASSLETSGVTQYF.

This clone was observed many times. From the germline J gene comes the end of the CDR3, since the read stops 3 residues before it. The V call is TRBV6-2 or TRBV6-3, the J call TRBJ1-1; D is unclear. V lost 2 bases and J lost 1, with 5 bases in between. The CDR3 has 13 residues. In germline, CDR1 is MNHEY, CDR2 SVGEGT. CDR3: CASSYEGNTEAFF. The CDR3 DNA, read in part, is TGTGCCAGCAGTTACGAGGGGAACACTGAA.

This clone was detected many times. The CDR3 end is not reached by the read, which stops 3 residues before it; the germline J gene fills it in. The chain is built from TRBV20-1 and TRBJ2-2, with TRBD1 as a possible D gene (6 bases). Germline V CDR1 and CDR2: DFQATT, SNEGSKA (reference sequence). The CDR3 extends over 14 amino acids. Trimming shortened V by 0 bases and J by 6 bases, and 11 bases separated the two germline ends. This CDR3 reads CSARDVQGAGELFF. Incomplete CDR3 DNA: TGCAGTGCTAGAGATGTACAGGGCGCCGGGGAG.

This clone was seen ten or more times. From the germline J gene comes the end of the CDR3, since the read stops 3 residues before it. V is TRBV20-1 and J is TRBJ2-1; 9 bases are shared with TRBD2. This CDR3 is built from 14 residues. In germline, CDR1 is DFQATT, CDR2 SNEGSKA (reference sequence). V lost 5 bases, J lost 9 bases, and 11 bases stayed unmatched. The CDR3 sequence: CSALSLAGVGEQFF. Incomplete CDR3 DNA: TGCAGTGCTCTCTCTTTAGCGGGAGTGGGTGAG.